This T cell receptor beta chain was retrieved from a study of shared clonotypes between healthy human individuals (TCRdb year 2020). With respect to the entire study: A couple of women and a few men aged 18 to 49 years were included in the cohort. Leukapheresis yielded between about 0.9 and 8.9 billion PBMCs per donor. To increase sequencing depth and limit assay-specific biases, different laboratories used diverse techniques to prepare libraries and sequence TCR repertoires. To estimate repertoire size and how much clonotype sharing occurs between individuals, the study deeply sequenced the blood TCR repertoires of five healthy adults. For each donor, CD4 naive and CD4 memory were each run on three plates, CD8 naive on two plates, and CD8 memory on one plate.

Summary of the overall study and its limitations: Sharing across several donors was observed for approximately 5% of naive CD4, 3.5% of naive CD8, 2% to 2.5% of memory CD4, and around 0.4% of memory CD8 clonotypes. Pairwise subsampling indicated that sequencing depth was expected to affect the degree of clonotype sharing among donors. Because the study included only a small number of donors, the genetic and exposure-history diversity represented was limited. Clonotypes shared by all four sorted-subset donors showed higher generation probabilities than non-shared clonotypes. Sampling was restricted to blood, and TCR repertoires in tissues likely differ from the TCR repertoires found in blood. Even with the large sequencing depth, rarefaction of the sorted-subset datasets indicated that sequencing was incomplete. Naive subsets generally had larger estimated clonotype richness than memory subsets.

TCR CDR3 regions were amplified from genomic DNA by multiplex PCR using the deep immunoSEQ assay. For each cell subset, the extracted genomic DNA was distributed evenly across all wells of several immunoSEQ 96-well plates, and each plate served as one replicate. Each replicate PCR for sorted subsets received roughly 200 ng genomic DNA, equal to about 29,000 T cell genomes. Purified libraries were measured with a Qubit 3.0 fluorometer, size-checked on a Bioanalyzer 2100, and measured again with the KAPA Library Quantification kit. Every immunoSEQ 96-well plate was sequenced on a dedicated single-read 150-cycle Illumina NextSeq 550 flow cell. Regarding the original processing steps: The immunoSEQ output contained only junctional sequences without quality scores, so filtering could not match that applied to full-length reads. Sequences were annotated with PyIR, a Python wrapper for IgBLAST v1.9, and V/J genes and CDR3 were assigned using IMGT germline references. Reads were removed for weak V/J assignments (E-value above 1e-6), missing CDR3, stop codons, out-of-frame junctions, or ambiguous translated residues. V3J clonotypes were defined as sequences sharing the same inferred V gene, J gene, and CDR3 amino acid sequence. Percentage overlap between repertoires was computed as shared unique clonotypes divided by the size of the smaller repertoire. Three approaches were used to assess repertoire richness: RTK rarefaction, the Chao1 estimator, and Recon v2.1 estimates of unobserved clonotypes. Generation probabilities for all TCRbeta clonotypes obtained by the gDNA method from several donors were computed using OLGA. TCRdb's version of the immuneACCESS table is confined to in-frame rearrangements and falls short of the full clone set. An unresolved V gene accounts for under half of the shortfall where checked; the remainder is of unknown origin. The V and J calls and clone size come from that table; D and trimming were worked out from the DNA. The sample table holds approximately 2.3 million clones, of which 93% were seen once. The top ten clones comprise 0.39% of the sample.

Taken from the germline V gene, the CDR1 and CDR2 loops are SQVTM and ANQGSEA. Including cysteine and phenylalanine, the CDR3 has 16 amino acids. Kept here is only the CDR3 DNA, which spans 48 bases and is read in frame from base 1. V was cut back by 3 bases and J by 0 bases, leaving a gap of 15 bases between them. On this clone: The antigen it binds to is not known. Base quality data are lacking; no much larger clone is found one base away.

The donors were healthy, HIV-negative adults with no recently reported acute infections or vaccinations. Only Caucasian adults living in Nashville, Tennessee, USA were represented among the donors. CD4+ T cells were enriched by magnetic negative selection; naive cells were then positively selected on CD45RA, and the negative fraction formed the memory subset. After blood collection by leukapheresis, PBMCs were isolated using Ficoll-Histopaque density gradient centrifugation and then cryopreserved in the vapor phase of liquid nitrogen. Analytical flow cytometry was used to check the purity and quantity of each magnetically sorted T cell population. Genomic DNA was isolated from every sorted fraction and measured by UV absorbance on a Nanodrop 2000c.

The TCR was taken from a man between 18 and 35 years old in good health. Some clones in this sample may be carry-over from other donors' samples. The rearrangement combines TRBV29-1 with TRBJ2-4; the D gene assignment is ambiguous. The sample consisted of naive CD4+ T cells from PBMCs. The label giving this sample's cell subset or site can be read as: CD45RA+ positively selected. The CDR3 amino acid sequence is: CSVEDGGKLAKNIQYF. DNA sequence: TGCAGCGTTGAGGATGGCGGCAAACTAGCCAAAAACATTCAGTACTTC.